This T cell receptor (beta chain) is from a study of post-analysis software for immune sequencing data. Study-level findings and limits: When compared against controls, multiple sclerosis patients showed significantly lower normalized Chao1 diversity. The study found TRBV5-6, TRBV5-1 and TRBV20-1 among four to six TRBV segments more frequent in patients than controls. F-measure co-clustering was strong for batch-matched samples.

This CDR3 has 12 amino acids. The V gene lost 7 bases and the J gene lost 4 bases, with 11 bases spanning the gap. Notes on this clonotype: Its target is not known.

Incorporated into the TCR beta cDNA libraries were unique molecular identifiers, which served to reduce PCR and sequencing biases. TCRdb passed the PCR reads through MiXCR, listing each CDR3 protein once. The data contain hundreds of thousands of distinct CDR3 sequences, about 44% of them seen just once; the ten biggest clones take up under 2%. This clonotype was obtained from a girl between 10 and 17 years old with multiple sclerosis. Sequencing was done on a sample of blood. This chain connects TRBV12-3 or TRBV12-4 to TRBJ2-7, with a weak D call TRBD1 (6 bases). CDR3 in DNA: TGTGCCAGCAATGGGGGCAATTACGAGCAGTACTTC. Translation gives CASNGGNYEQYF.